The 21 T cell receptor beta chains listed next were all sequenced from one sample in a study of tumor and adjacent non-tumor tissue in lung cancer. The library came from three nested PCR rounds adapted from ARM-PCR protocols. TCRdb re-derived calls from the multiplex PCR reads in MiXCR, one entry per CDR3 protein. The sample gives 60,000 to 100,000 distinct CDR3 sequences, 76% of which show up once; around 38% is in the top ten. The template was RNA from unsorted bulk tissue. This non-tumor lung sample came from over 3 cm beyond the tumor edge. Input material: distant non-tumor lung tissue. The receptor source for this set is a man aged 70 or older with non-small cell lung cancer.

Points on this clonotype: Compared with germline, one end of the junction differs, possibly owing to a read error. The chain combines TRBV11-2 with TRBJ2-4, with unresolved D. Germline CDR1 and CDR2: SGHAT and FQNNGV. The CDR3 length is 14 residues. The CDR3 nucleotides are TGTGCCAGCAGCCCCCCGGTTCAAAATGGCATTCATTACTTC. It translates to CASSPPVQNGIHYF. The entire variable domain, with the rest obtained from reference TRBV11-2 and TRBJ2-4, is as follows: EAGVAQSPRYKIIEKRQSVAFWCNPISGHATLYWYQQILGQGPKLLIQFQNNGVVDDSQLPKDRFSAERLKGVDSTLKIQPAKLEDSAVYLCASSPPVQNGIHYFGAGTRLSVL.

Remarks on this clonotype: A much larger clone lies one base from this, so it may be a read error. This chain connects TRBV4-1 to TRBJ1-3; no firm D call. This CDR3 is 15 amino acids long. CDR1 is MGHRA, CDR2 YSYEKL, per germline. V was pared by 0 bases and J by 7 bases, with 13 bases between. The CDR3 DNA reads as TGCGCCAGCAGCCAAGATTCGGACTTTTGGAACACCATATATTTT. Its protein product is CASSQDSDFWNTIYF.

Notes on this clonotype: A much bigger clone sits one base away, suggesting this may be a read error. J is TRBJ2-6 and V is TRBV10-1; 8 bases fit TRBD1. Per the germline V gene, CDR1 is WNHNN and CDR2 is SYGVQD (reference sequence). The trim removed 6 bases at V and 0 bases at J, leaving 10 bases unmatched. The length of the CDR3 is 18 residues. CDR3 nucleotide sequence: TGCGCCAGCAGGAAGGGCCCAGGGGGCCCCTCTGGGGCCAACGTCCTGACTTTC. It encodes CASRKGPGGPSGANVLTF.

A word on this clonotype: This may arise from a read error, as a much more abundant clone is one base away. This chain connects TRBV28 to TRBJ2-7, with D tentatively TRBD1 (6 bases). Germline CDR1 is MDHEN and CDR2 is SYDVKM. CDR3 length equals 14 residues. The CDR3 DNA follows: TGTGCCAGCACCCCTACAGGGTTCTCGTACGAGCAGTGCTTC. This codes for CASTPTGFSYEQCF.

About this clonotype itself: The junction departs from germline at one end; a sequencing error may be responsible. The J gene is TRBJ2-2, the V gene TRBV6-2 or TRBV6-3; possibly TRBD2 for D (5 bases). Per germline, CDR1 MNHEY and CDR2 SVGEGT. This CDR3 contains 14 residues. This CDR3 is CASSYDVNTGELSF. For the CDR3, the DNA is TGTGCCAGCAGTTACGATGTGAACACCGGGGAGCTGTCTTTT.

A note on this clonotype: It is likely a read error, because the conserved phenylalanine at the end of the CDR3 is missing. This chain connects TRBV12-3 or TRBV12-4 to TRBJ2-3; 10 nucleotides match TRBD2. CDR3 length: 15 amino acids. CDR3: CASRTTGLAREAQYI. Written as DNA, the CDR3 is TGTGCAAGCAGAACCACGGGACTAGCGAGGGAGGCGCAGTATATT.

Concerning this clonotype: The junction and the germline gene differ at one end; a read error may be behind it. The V call is TRBV20-1, the J call TRBJ2-3; D is ambiguous. The germline gives CDR1 DFQATT, CDR2 SNEGSKA (reference sequence). The CDR3 contains 14 residues. CDR3 coding DNA: TGCAGTGCTAGACTCAACACCAACACAGATGCGCAGTACTTT. It specifies CSARLNTNTDAQYF.

This clonotype was observed many times. The chain joins TRBV20-1 to TRBJ2-3; 7 bases match TRBD2. Germline values: CDR1 DFQATT, CDR2 SNEGSKA (reference sequence). The CDR3 contains 16 residues. After removal of 3 bases from V and 2 bases from J, the junction contained 11 bases not matched to a gene. The CDR3 loop reads CSASSSGGEITDTQYF. The CDR3 coding sequence is TGCAGTGCTAGCTCCTCGGGGGGAGAAATCACAGATACGCAGTATTTT.

CDR3 sequence reads: CASSSRERGILETQYF. As DNA, the CDR3 is TGTGCCAGCAGCAGCCGGGAGAGGGGAATATTGGAGACCCAGTACTTC. This chain uses TRBV28 with TRBJ2-5; D is possibly TRBD2 (6 bases). V shed 6 bases and J shed 5 bases, with 22 bases lying between them. The CDR3 extends over 16 amino acids. Germline CDR1 reads MDHEN; CDR2 reads SYDVKM.

The genes are TRBV20-1 and TRBJ1-2; a possible D gene is TRBD1 (5 bases). Germline CDR1 DFQATT, CDR2 SNEGSKA (reference sequence). CDR3 length equals 15 residues. Trimming stripped 5 bases from V and 9 bases from J, with 25 bases between. CDR3 residues: CSAPLRDDSSPRYTF. DNA for the CDR3: TGCAGTGCTCCCCTACGGGACGATTCAAGCCCGCGCTACACCTTC.

This clonotype appeared once. V gene TRBV5-1 combines with J gene TRBJ1-1, with no clear D. Germline V gene data show CDR1 as SGHRS and CDR2 as YFSETQ. The CDR3 runs to 13 residues. V was pared by 2 bases and J by 2 bases, with 7 bases between. This CDR3 is CASSLFRNTEAFF. The CDR3 DNA sequence: TGCGCCAGCAGCTTATTCAGAAACACTGAAGCTTTCTTT.

The table lists this clonotype with many counts. This chain links TRBV20-1 with TRBJ1-1; D is possibly TRBD1 (5 bases). This CDR3 is built from 13 residues. V lost 6 bases and J lost 4, with 15 bases in between. CDR1 and CDR2 from the germline V gene are DFQATT and SNEGSKA (reference sequence). In DNA form, the CDR3 reads TGCAGTGCCGTCAGGGTACGGGGCACTGAAGCTTTCTTT. Its protein is CSAVRVRGTEAFF.

About this clonotype: A much larger clone is a single base away; this may be a read error. The chain uses TRBV6-2 or TRBV6-3 and TRBJ1-2; D is unresolved. Germline CDR1 reads MNHEY; CDR2 reads SVGEGT. CDR3 length equals 11 residues. The CDR3 bases are TGTGTCAGCAGTAAAGGCTATGGCTACACCTTC. It specifies CVSSKGYGYTF.

In the case of this clonotype: The CDR3 does not close with the conserved phenylalanine or tryptophan, likely indicating a read error. This chain connects TRBV12-3 or TRBV12-4 to TRBJ2-7; D might be TRBD2 (6 bases). The CDR3 runs to 14 residues. The chain's CDR3 is CASSFGGSLYEQYL. Written as DNA, the CDR3 is TGTGCCAGTAGTTTTGGGGGGTCTCTCTACGAGCAGTACTTA.

In the case of this clonotype: A much larger clone lies one base from this, so it may be a read error. The chain couples TRBV11-2 to TRBJ1-2; D gene ambiguous. The CDR3 has 15 amino acids. Germline CDR1 SGHAT, CDR2 FQNNGV. This chain's CDR3 is CASNLRSQTNYGYTF. CDR3 coding DNA: TGTGCCAGCAACTTAAGGTCACAGACTAACTATGGCTACACCTTC.

At least ten counts were recorded for this clonotype. The chain joins TRBV5-6 to TRBJ2-7; maybe TRBD1 (5 bases). The CDR3 is 14 amino acids. Between the trimmed V and J ends, which lost 2 bases and 4 bases, there was a span of 13 bases. Germline assignment: CDR1 SGHDT and CDR2 YYEEEE. The CDR3 DNA reads TGTGCCAGCAGCTTAGGGGCGGATTATTACGAGCAGTACTTC. It yields the protein CASSLGADYYEQYF.

This clonotype was picked up many times. This rearrangement joins TRBV28 to TRBJ2-3; D gene ambiguous. Trimming removed 3 bases from V and 1 base from J, with 8 bases in between. This CDR3 region has 14 residues. Germline V lookup: CDR1 MDHEN, CDR2 SYDVKM. The chain's CDR3 is CASSFVAGTDTQYF. The CDR3 nucleotides read TGTGCCAGCAGTTTTGTCGCGGGCACAGATACGCAGTATTTT.

The chain is built from TRBV10-1 and TRBJ2-2; D unresolved. Deletions cut 4 bases from V and 4 bases from J, with 13 bases between. This CDR3 spans 15 amino acids. Germline CDR1 and CDR2: WNHNN and SYGVQD (reference sequence). CDR3 in amino acids: CASSVGKSITGELFF. CDR3 nucleotides: TGCGCCAGCAGTGTAGGGAAGTCGATCACCGGGGAGCTGTTTTTT.

This clonotype was seen just once. A junction boundary mismatches the germline segment, possibly from a read error. The chain links TRBV6-4 to TRBJ2-2, with D perhaps matching TRBD2 (6 bases). CDR1 is MRHNA and CDR2 is SNTAGT in the germline V gene. CDR3 length: 14 amino acids. CDR3 sequence: CVSSVETSTGELFF. Here the CDR3 DNA reads TGTGTCAGCAGTGTTGAGACTAGCACCGGGGAGCTGTTTTTT.

This clonotype appeared a single time. The chain links TRBV4-1 to TRBJ2-1; D is possibly TRBD2 (5 bases). This CDR3 region has 19 residues. In germline, CDR1 is MGHRA, CDR2 YSYEKL. Trimming removed 4 bases from V and 5 bases from J, with 27 bases in between. The CDR3 nucleotides read TGCGCCAGCAGCCTGGAACCACCCAGCGGAGGTCCTATTAACAATGAGCAGTTCTTC. Translated: CASSLEPPSGGPINNEQFF.

This clonotype appeared many times. The gene calls are TRBV6-2 or TRBV6-3 and TRBJ2-7; 8 bases agree with TRBD1. The V and J ends lost 6 bases and 2 bases, in that order; junction bases with no gene match: 9. CDR1 is MNHEY and CDR2 is SVGEGT in the germline V gene. This CDR3 spans 15 amino acids. The CDR3 spells CASRRTTGAAYEQYF. The CDR3 DNA reads as TGTGCCAGCAGGAGAACGACAGGGGCGGCCTACGAGCAGTACTTC.